The sequence of this T cell receptor beta chain was determined in a study of control samples from healthy donors and cancer patients. Sequencing was performed with immunoSEQ multiplex PCR; in TCRdb, only in-frame clones are kept and a portion is missing. The sample contains around 180,000 clones, around 88% of which appear only once. The source material was blood. The sequence came from a woman aged 25-40 years in good health.

Written as DNA, the CDR3 is TGTGCCAGCAGCCAAGATACCGGGACAAATCAGCCCCAGCATTTT. It translates to CASSQDTGTNQPQHF. The gene calls are TRBV3-1 (or the pseudogene TRBV3-2) and TRBJ1-5, with D possibly being TRBD1 (6 bases). Germline V gene lookup returns CDR1 LGHDT and CDR2 YNNKEL (reference sequence). This CDR3 region has 15 residues. Between the trimmed V and J ends, which lost 0 bases and 4 bases, there was a span of 10 bases.